The present TCR beta chain was sequenced within a study of identical twins. Note on this clonotype: What it recognizes is unknown.

Whole-study findings and limits: Low generation probability was overrepresented in out-of-frame alpha sequences shared by twins. The authors drew conclusions from cross-sectional statistical analysis rather than following the same donors.

MiXCR, run by TCRdb on the 5' RACE reads, gives a single entry per CDR3 protein. In the table there are about 720,000 distinct CDR3 sequences, around 8.6% of which are singletons. Germline V gene sequence: CDR1 DFQATT, CDR2 SNEGSKA (reference sequence). The V and J ends lost 1 base and 2 bases, in that order; junction bases with no gene match: 8. The CDR3 consists of 15 residues. This sample also appeared in a second study, on yellow fever vaccine responses in identical twins. That paper adds: Reported findings indicate that twins' vaccine T cell responses seemed partially convergent, partially personalized.

The J gene is TRBJ2-7, the V gene TRBV20-1; TRBD1 aligns across 7 bases. Input material: PBMCs. The receptor was derived from a woman younger than 35 in good health. CDR3 amino acids: CSARGTGVTTYEQYF. The CDR3 DNA reads as TGCAGTGCTAGAGGAACAGGGGTGACAACCTACGAGCAGTACTTC.